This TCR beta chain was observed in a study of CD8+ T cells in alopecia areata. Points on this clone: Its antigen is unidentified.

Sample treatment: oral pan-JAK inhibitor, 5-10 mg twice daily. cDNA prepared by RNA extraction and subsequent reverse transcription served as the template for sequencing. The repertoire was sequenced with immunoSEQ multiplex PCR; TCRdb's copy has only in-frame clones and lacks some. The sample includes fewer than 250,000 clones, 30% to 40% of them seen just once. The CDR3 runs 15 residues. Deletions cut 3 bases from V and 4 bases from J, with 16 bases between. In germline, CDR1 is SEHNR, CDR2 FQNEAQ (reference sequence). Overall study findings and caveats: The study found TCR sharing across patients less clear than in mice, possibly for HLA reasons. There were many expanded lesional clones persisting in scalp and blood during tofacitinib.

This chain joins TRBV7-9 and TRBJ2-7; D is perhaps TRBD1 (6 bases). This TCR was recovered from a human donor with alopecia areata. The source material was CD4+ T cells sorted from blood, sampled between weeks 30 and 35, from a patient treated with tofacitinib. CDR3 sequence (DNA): TGTGCCAGCAGCTTGGGGGCAGAGACTCTTTACGAGCAGTACTTC. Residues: CASSLGAETLYEQYF.